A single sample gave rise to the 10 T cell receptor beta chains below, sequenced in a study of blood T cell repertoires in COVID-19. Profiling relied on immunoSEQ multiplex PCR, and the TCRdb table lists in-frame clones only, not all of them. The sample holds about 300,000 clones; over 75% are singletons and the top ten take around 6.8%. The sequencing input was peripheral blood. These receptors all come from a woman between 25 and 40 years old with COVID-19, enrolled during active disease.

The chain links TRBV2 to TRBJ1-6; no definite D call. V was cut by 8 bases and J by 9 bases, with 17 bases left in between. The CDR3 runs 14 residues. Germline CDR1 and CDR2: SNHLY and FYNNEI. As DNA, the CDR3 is TGTGCCAGCTCTCCACAACGGGAGGTTTCACCCCTCCACTTT. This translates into CASSPQREVSPLHF.

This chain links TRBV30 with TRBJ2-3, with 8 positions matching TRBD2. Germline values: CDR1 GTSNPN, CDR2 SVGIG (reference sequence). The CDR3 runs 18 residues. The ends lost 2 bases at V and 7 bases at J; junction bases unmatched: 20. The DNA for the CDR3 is TGTGCCTGGAGTCCCCCCCGGCTAGCGGGTTTGCCGACCCATACGCAGTATTTT. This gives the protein CAWSPPRLAGLPTHTQYF.

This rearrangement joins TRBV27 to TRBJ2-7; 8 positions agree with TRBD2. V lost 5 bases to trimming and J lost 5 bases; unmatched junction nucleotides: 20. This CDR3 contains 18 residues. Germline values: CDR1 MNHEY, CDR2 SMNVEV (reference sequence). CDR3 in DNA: TGTGCCAGCAGTAACGGGGCTTTAAGCGGGAGACGTAATGACGAGCAGTACTTC. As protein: CASSNGALSGRRNDEQYF.

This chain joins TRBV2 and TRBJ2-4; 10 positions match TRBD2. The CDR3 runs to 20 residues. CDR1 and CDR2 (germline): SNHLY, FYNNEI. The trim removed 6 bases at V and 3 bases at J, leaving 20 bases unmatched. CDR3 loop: CASSPTPGLAASIGKNIQYF. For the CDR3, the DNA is TGTGCCAGCAGCCCAACCCCCGGACTAGCGGCCAGTATAGGCAAAAACATTCAGTACTTC.

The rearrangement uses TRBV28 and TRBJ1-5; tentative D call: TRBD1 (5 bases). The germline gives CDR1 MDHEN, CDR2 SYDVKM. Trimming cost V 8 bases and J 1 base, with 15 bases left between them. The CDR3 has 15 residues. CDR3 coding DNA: TGTGCCAGCGGACATGGCAGACGGAGCAATCAGCCCCAGCATTTT. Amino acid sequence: CASGHGRRSNQPQHF. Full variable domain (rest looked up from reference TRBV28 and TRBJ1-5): DVKVTQSSRYLVKRTGEKVFLECVQDMDHENMFWYRQDPGLGLRLIYFSYDVKMKEKGDIPEGYSVSREKKERFSLILESASTNQTSMYLCASGHGRRSNQPQHFGDGTRLSIL.

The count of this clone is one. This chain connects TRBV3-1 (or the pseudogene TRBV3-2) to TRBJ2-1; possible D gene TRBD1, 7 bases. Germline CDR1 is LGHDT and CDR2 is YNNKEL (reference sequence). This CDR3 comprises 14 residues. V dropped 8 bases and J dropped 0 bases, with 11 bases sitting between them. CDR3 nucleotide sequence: TGTGCCAGCGGGAGGACAGGCTCCTACAATGAGCAGTTCTTC. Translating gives CASGRTGSYNEQFF.

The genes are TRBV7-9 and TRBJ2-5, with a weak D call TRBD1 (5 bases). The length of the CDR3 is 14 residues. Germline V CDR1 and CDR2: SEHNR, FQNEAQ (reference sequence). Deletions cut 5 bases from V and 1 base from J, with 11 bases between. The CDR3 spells CASSRADSQETQYF. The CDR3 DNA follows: TGTGCCAGCAGCCGGGCAGACAGCCAAGAGACCCAGTACTTC. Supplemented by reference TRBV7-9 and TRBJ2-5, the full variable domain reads DTGVSQNPRHKITKRGQNVTFRCDPISEHNRLYWYRQTLGQGPEFLTYFQNEAQLEKSRLLSDRFSAERPKGSFSTLEIQRTEQGDSAMYLCASSRADSQETQYFGPGTRLLVL.

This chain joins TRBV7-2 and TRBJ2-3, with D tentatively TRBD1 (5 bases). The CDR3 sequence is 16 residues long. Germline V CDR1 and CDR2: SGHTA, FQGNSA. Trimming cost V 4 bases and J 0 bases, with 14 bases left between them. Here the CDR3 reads CASSSGRKASTDTQYF. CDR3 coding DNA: TGTGCCAGCAGCTCAGGGCGGAAGGCTAGCACAGATACGCAGTATTTT.

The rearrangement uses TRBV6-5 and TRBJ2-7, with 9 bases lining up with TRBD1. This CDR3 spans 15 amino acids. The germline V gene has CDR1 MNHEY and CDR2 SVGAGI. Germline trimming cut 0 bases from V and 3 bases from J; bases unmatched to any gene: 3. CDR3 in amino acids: CASSYSGQGHYEQYF. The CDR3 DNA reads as TGTGCCAGCAGTTACTCGGGACAGGGCCACTACGAGCAGTACTTC.

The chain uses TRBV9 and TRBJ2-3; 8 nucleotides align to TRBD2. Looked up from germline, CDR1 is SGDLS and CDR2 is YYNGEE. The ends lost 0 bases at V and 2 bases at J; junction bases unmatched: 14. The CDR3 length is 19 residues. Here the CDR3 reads CASSVVDDGRVGTTDTQYF. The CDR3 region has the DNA TGTGCCAGCAGCGTAGTGGATGACGGGAGGGTAGGGACCACAGATACGCAGTATTTT.